This T cell receptor beta chain emerged from a study of T cell responses to AZD1222 COVID-19 vaccine (dated by TCRdb to 2020 to 2023). About the study as a whole: A total of approximately 230 trial participants underwent TCR sequencing, of whom about 210 received two doses of AZD1222 and approximately 25 received two doses of the MenACWY control vaccine. Trial participants were enrolled into age subgroups of 18-55, 56-69 and 70-plus years, which contained around 140, 26 and 57 TCR-sequenced participants, respectively. Findings and caveats that apply to the study as a whole: The vaccine-associated CD4 TCRs covered the entire spike protein, and the dominant responses fell in regions 160-218 and 743-854. Because no day 14 peak-response samples were available, the repertoires could be characterized only after the peak T cell response. Reportedly, almost half of the unique spike-specific TCRs recognized epitopes lying outside the regions that are mutated in the B.1.351 and B.1.1.7 variants. Most participants were white British and females outnumbered males, and the authors suggested that clonal diversity may have been underestimated. Conclusions about previously exposed vaccinees were limited because only six AZD1222 recipients were SARS-CoV-2 seropositive at baseline. After two AZD1222 doses, spike-specific TCR breadth and depth were significantly higher than at day 0 and than in MenACWY recipients. In the small 56-69-year group, the increase in depth fell short of significance, most likely because of low power.

The sample holds one count of this clone. Its binding antigen is unknown. No clone much larger than this one lies a single base away; base qualities are absent. V is shortened by 3 bases, J by 13 bases, and the region joining them spans 22 bases. CDR1 is given as MNHEY and CDR2 as SMNVEV, both from the germline V gene (reference sequence). The CDR3, cysteine through phenylalanine, is 15 amino acids long. CDR3 DNA is the only sequence kept; it has 45 bases, read in frame from the first base. The time point label for this specimen denotes: about 28 days (+/-7) after the second vaccine dose. Because spike-specific TCR depth and breadth did not differ between the two schedules, AZD1222 recipients who got a second dose at roughly 4 weeks were pooled with those who got a second dose at roughly 12 weeks. The vaccinee samples were drawn from two UK trials, COV001 and COV002, one of which was a single-blind randomized controlled phase 2/3 trial testing AZD1222 (ChAdOx1 nCoV-19) in healthy adults. Trial participant PBMC samples were collected at day 0 and day 28 after the second dose for TCRbeta chain sequencing.

The CDR3 regions of human TCRbeta chains were analyzed by immunosequencing. On the authors' methods: TCRs in the repertoires were compared against a reference library of SARS-CoV-2-specific TCRs that had been generated with the MIRA antigen-specificity platform. Breadth was defined as the fraction of unique TCRs that were SARS-CoV-2-associated, and depth was defined as the fraction of total T cells that were SARS-CoV-2-associated. Using the MIRA data, every spike-specific TCR was mapped to the spike region that the TCR reacted to and assigned to either a CD4 or a CD8 class. Log10-transformed breadth and depth values were compared by one-way ANOVA with Sidak's multiple comparisons tests. As stored in TCRdb, this immuneACCESS dataset retains in-frame rearrangements with V and J assigned. A fraction of the clones does not appear; measured against another copy, unresolved V genes explain less than half of the discrepancy, and the remainder lacks a known reason. V and J calls and clone size are as listed in that table; D and trimming were resolved from the DNA. Across this sample there are approximately 110,000 clones, with roughly nine tenths seen only once. The top ten hold about 2.5% of the sample.

The sequencing used peripheral blood, collected 28 days after the second AZD1222 dose. The chain uses TRBV27 and TRBJ2-1; too little of a D gene remains to name it. The TCR comes from an adult who received the AZD1222 COVID-19 vaccine. Read as DNA, the sequence is TGTGCCAGCAGTTTGAATTTAGGTATGGAACGGTTACAGTTCTTC. Its protein reads: CASSLNLGMERLQFF.